The 19 T cell receptor beta chains below were found in one sample sequenced in a study of blood T cell repertoires in COVID-19 (TCRdb year 2020). Library generation was performed with the immunoSEQ multiplex PCR assay. The clones in this table, taken by TCRdb from immuneACCESS, are in-frame only. Not every clone is retained; where verified, under half of the shortfall comes from an unresolved V gene, and the cause of the rest is unknown. This sample is represented by 240,000 or so clones; 80% to 90% of them were singletons. The top ten clones comprise over 0.85% of the sample. Material: PBMCs or T cells enriched from blood (not recorded which). The source is a man aged 45 to 65 who had been exposed to COVID-19.

V is TRBV7-9 and J is TRBJ1-2; D call uncertain. V was cut by 1 base and J by 4 bases, with 7 bases left in between. The CDR3 runs to 13 residues. Germline-derived CDR1 and CDR2 are SEHNR and FQNEAQ (reference sequence). CDR3 coding DNA: TGTGCCAGCAGCTTAGGGCAGCGCTATGGCTACACCTTC. This sequence encodes CASSLGQRYGYTF.

The genes are TRBV12-3 or TRBV12-4 and TRBJ1-2; D uncertain. V was cut by 5 bases and J by 3 bases, with 7 bases left in between. The length of the CDR3 is 12 residues. The CDR3 DNA reads as TGTGCCAGCAGTGGGCAGTACTATGGCTACACCTTC. Protein sequence: CASSGQYYGYTF.

V usage is TRBV10-3 and J usage is TRBJ2-5, with 7 nucleotides matching TRBD1. J was trimmed by 5 bases and V by 3 bases; bases with no gene match: 12. The CDR3 runs to 16 residues. Germline V gene sequence: CDR1 ENHRY, CDR2 SYGVKD. The CDR3 here is CAISEFLGQGVETQYF. The CDR3, as DNA: TGTGCCATCAGTGAATTTCTGGGCCAGGGGGTTGAGACCCAGTACTTC.

The CDR3 DNA reads TGTGCCAGCAGTTTTCCTAACCCCCTAGCGGACGTTCCCTCCTCTGGGTCCTACGAGCAGTACTTC. Its protein product is CASSFPNPLADVPSSGSYEQYF. The rearrangement links TRBV28 to TRBJ2-7; 7 bases fit TRBD2. Looked up from germline, CDR1 is MDHEN and CDR2 is SYDVKM. CDR3 length: 22 amino acids. V dropped 3 bases and J dropped 1; count of bases not matched to a gene: 27. Full variable domain (rest looked up from reference TRBV28 and TRBJ2-7): DVKVTQSSRYLVKRTGEKVFLECVQDMDHENMFWYRQDPGLGLRLIYFSYDVKMKEKGDIPEGYSVSREKKERFSLILESASTNQTSMYLCASSFPNPLADVPSSGSYEQYFGPGTRLTVT.

The J gene is TRBJ2-1, the V gene TRBV21-1; the table names TRBD2, a call not compared with the DNA. TRBV21-1 is described as a pseudogene. This CDR3 region has 16 residues. The CDR3 region has the DNA TGTGCCAGCAGCAAAGAACTAGCGGGACTCGCGGATGAGCAGTTCTTC. Translation gives CASSKELAGLADEQFF.

The chain links TRBV27 to TRBJ2-2; unclear D gene. Germline V gene lookup returns CDR1 MNHEY and CDR2 SMNVEV (reference sequence). The CDR3 totals 13 residues. Trimming shortened V by 5 bases and J by 0 bases, and 4 bases separated the two germline ends. CDR3 sequence (DNA): TGTGCCAGCAGTGTAGCGAACACCGGGGAGCTGTTTTTT. It yields the protein CASSVANTGELFF.

The chain has TRBV6-5 and TRBJ1-5; 11 nucleotides line up with TRBD1. This CDR3 region has 16 residues. CDR1 and CDR2 from the germline V gene are MNHEY and SVGAGI. Trimming cost V 0 bases and J 6 bases; bases outside gene matches: 4. The chain's CDR3 is CASSYSLGQGGQPQHF. Written as DNA, the CDR3 is TGTGCCAGCAGTTACTCGTTGGGACAGGGGGGTCAGCCCCAGCATTTT.

The chain has TRBV7-9 and TRBJ2-1; TRBD1 agrees at 8 bases. The germline V gene encodes CDR1 SEHNR and CDR2 FQNEAQ (reference sequence). The V and J ends lost 5 bases and 4 bases, in that order; junction bases with no gene match: 10. There are 16 residues in the CDR3. For the CDR3, the DNA is TGTGCCAGCAGCCCGACACCGGGACAGGATTACAATGAGCAGTTCTTC. This encodes CASSPTPGQDYNEQFF.

The V call is TRBV7-2, the J call TRBJ1-1, with D maybe TRBD1 (5 bases). Looked up from germline, CDR1 is SGHTA and CDR2 is FQGNSA. V lost 10 bases and J 2 bases, leaving 14 bases between the germline ends. The CDR3 has 13 amino acids. CDR3: CAIRRGLNTEAFF. The CDR3 DNA reads as TGTGCCATCAGGCGGGGACTCAACACTGAAGCTTTCTTT.

CDR3 residues: CASNSGVPYNEQFF. As DNA, the CDR3 is TGTGCCAGCAATTCGGGAGTTCCCTACAATGAGCAGTTCTTC. V and J are TRBV28 and TRBJ2-1; tentative D call: TRBD2 (6 bases). The CDR3 spans 14 residues. Germline lookup yields CDR1 MDHEN and CDR2 SYDVKM. Trimming shortened V by 7 bases and J by 2 bases, and 12 bases separated the two germline ends.

V usage is TRBV29-1 and J usage is TRBJ1-2; no reliable D call. Trimming stripped 4 bases from V and 4 bases from J, with 4 bases between. Germline V gives CDR1 SQVTM, CDR2 ANQGSEA. The CDR3 has 10 residues. CDR3 nucleotides: TGCAGCGTTGGCGGCTATGGCTACACCTTC. This translates into CSVGGYGYTF.

The chain has TRBV5-1 and TRBJ1-1; 12 positions match TRBD1. Germline V gives CDR1 SGHRS, CDR2 YFSETQ. After removal of 6 bases from V and 6 bases from J, the junction contained 9 bases not matched to a gene. The CDR3 extends over 15 amino acids. Written as DNA, the CDR3 is TGCGCCAGCAACGAAGTCGGGACAGGGGGCCCTGAAGCTTTCTTT. This encodes CASNEVGTGGPEAFF.

This clone was detected a few times. This chain connects TRBV25-1 to TRBJ1-5; D not certain. The V gene lost 1 base and the J gene lost 2 bases, with 9 bases spanning the gap. Germline V CDR1 and CDR2: MGHDK, SYGVNS. The CDR3 totals 15 residues. CDR3 in DNA: TGTGCCAGCAGTGAATCCGGGGTGGGCAATCAGCCCCAGCATTTT. Translated: CASSESGVGNQPQHF.

This chain links TRBV9 with TRBJ2-2; D is possibly TRBD2 (5 bases). CDR1 is SGDLS and CDR2 is YYNGEE in the germline V gene. The V gene lost 2 bases and the J gene lost 4 bases, with 9 bases spanning the gap. The CDR3 spans 14 residues. CDR3 amino acids: CASSVRVGTGELFF. The DNA of the CDR3 is TGTGCCAGCAGCGTGCGGGTCGGCACCGGGGAGCTGTTTTTT.

This rearrangement joins TRBV5-4 to TRBJ1-3; possible D gene TRBD1, 5 bases. CDR1 and CDR2 from the germline V gene are SGHNT and YYREEE (reference sequence). CDR3 length equals 14 residues. With 0 bases removed from V and 3 bases from J, the gap between germline ends came to 7 bases. This CDR3 reads CASSLGQHGNTIYF. CDR3 DNA: TGTGCCAGCAGCTTGGGACAGCATGGAAACACCATATATTTT.

This clone was counted between two and nine times. The chain uses TRBV18 and TRBJ1-3; D is perhaps TRBD1 (6 bases). Trimming pared 3 bases from V and 1 base from J, leaving 13 bases between. CDR3 length equals 16 residues. Germline CDR1 KGHSH, CDR2 LQKENI. CDR3 sequence (DNA): TGTGCCAGCTCACCGGCACAGGGTCCTTCTGGAAACACCATATATTTT. Amino acids: CASSPAQGPSGNTIYF.

The chain is built from TRBV19 and TRBJ1-2; the D is unclear. Per the germline V gene, CDR1 is LNHDA and CDR2 is SQIVND (reference sequence). This CDR3 has 13 amino acids. Deletions cut 4 bases from V and 0 bases from J, with 6 bases between. CDR3: CASSRHTNYGYTF. CDR3 sequence (DNA): TGTGCCAGTAGTAGGCACACTAACTATGGCTACACCTTC. The complete variable domain, with remaining parts taken from reference TRBV19 and TRBJ1-2, reads DGGITQSPKYLFRKEGQNVTLSCEQNLNHDAMYWYRQDPGQGLRLIYYSQIVNDFQKGDIAEGYSVSREKKESFPLTVTSAQKNPTAFYLCASSRHTNYGYTFGSGTRLTVV.

The V gene is TRBV12-5, the J gene TRBJ1-5; 11 positions match TRBD1. Germline V lookup: CDR1 LGHNT, CDR2 FRNRAP. Trimming cost V 0 bases and J 6 bases; bases outside gene matches: 4. The CDR3 runs to 16 residues. The CDR3 nucleotides are TGTGCTAGTGGTTTGGTACCGGGACAGGGGGGTCAGCCCCAGCATTTT. Its protein product is CASGLVPGQGGQPQHF.

The chain uses TRBV24-1 and TRBJ2-2, with D possibly being TRBD2 (5 bases). The V and J ends lost 4 bases and 8 bases respectively, with 13 bases between them. In germline, CDR1 is KGHDR, CDR2 SFDVKD. The length of the CDR3 is 14 residues. CDR3 loop: CATSDHGREGELFF. CDR3 bases: TGTGCCACCAGTGACCATGGACGGGAAGGGGAGCTGTTTTTT.